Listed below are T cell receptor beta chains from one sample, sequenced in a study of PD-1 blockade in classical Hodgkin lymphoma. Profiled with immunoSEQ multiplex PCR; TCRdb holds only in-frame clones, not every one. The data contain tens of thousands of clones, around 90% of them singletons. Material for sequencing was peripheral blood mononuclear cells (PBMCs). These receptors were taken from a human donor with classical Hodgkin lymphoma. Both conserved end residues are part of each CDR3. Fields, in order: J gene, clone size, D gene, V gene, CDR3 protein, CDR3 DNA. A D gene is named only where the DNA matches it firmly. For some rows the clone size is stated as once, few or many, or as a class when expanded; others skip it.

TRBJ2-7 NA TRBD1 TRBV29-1 CSAGQGGPNEQYF TGCAGCGCTGGACAGGGGGGCCCGAACGAGCAGTACTTC
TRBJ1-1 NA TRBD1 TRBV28 CASSWGTGDTEAFF TGTGCCAGCAGTTGGGGGACAGGGGACACTGAAGCTTTCTTT
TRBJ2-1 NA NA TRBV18 CASSRQLDYNEQFF TGTGCCAGCTCACGACAACTAGATTACAATGAGCAGTTCTTC
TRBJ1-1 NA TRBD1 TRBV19 CASSMGRGPEAFF TGTGCCAGTAGTATGGGGAGGGGGCCTGAAGCTTTCTTT
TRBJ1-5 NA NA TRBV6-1 CASSEQLANQPQHF TGTGCCAGCAGTGAACAACTAGCAAATCAGCCCCAGCATTTT
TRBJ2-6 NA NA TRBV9 CASSLMEGLGANVLTF TGTGCCAGCAGCCTAATGGAGGGCCTTGGGGCCAACGTCCTGACTTTC
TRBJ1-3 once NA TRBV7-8 CASSNPGGGNTIYF TGTGCCAGCAGCAACCCGGGGGGGGGAAACACCATATATTTT
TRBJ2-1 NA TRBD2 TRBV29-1 CSVVTSGRNNEQFF TGCAGCGTTGTGACTAGCGGGAGGAACAATGAGCAGTTCTTC
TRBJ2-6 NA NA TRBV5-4 CASSAAPSGANVLTF TGTGCCAGCAGCGCCGCACCGTCTGGGGCCAACGTCCTGACTTTC
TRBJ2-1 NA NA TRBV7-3 CASSTGGNEQFF TGTGCCAGCTCCACTGGCGGCAATGAGCAGTTCTTC
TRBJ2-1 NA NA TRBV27 CASSFPHRAYNEQFF TGTGCCAGCAGTTTCCCCCACCGGGCCTACAATGAGCAGTTCTTC
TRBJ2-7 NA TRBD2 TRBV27 CASAPGGLARREQYF TGTGCCAGCGCGCCCGGGGGACTAGCGAGGCGGGAGCAGTACTTC
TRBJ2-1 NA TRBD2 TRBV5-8 CASSESGISNEQFF TGTGCCAGCAGCGAGAGCGGGATCTCCAATGAGCAGTTCTTC
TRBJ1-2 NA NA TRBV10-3 CAISDNRNYGYTF TGTGCCATCAGTGACAATCGGAACTATGGCTACACCTTC
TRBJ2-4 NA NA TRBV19 CASSIEGFLAKNIQYF TGTGCCAGTAGTATCGAGGGATTTCTAGCCAAAAACATTCAGTACTTC
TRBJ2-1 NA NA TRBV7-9 CASSPDTNEQFF TGTGCCAGCAGCCCCGACACCAATGAGCAGTTCTTC
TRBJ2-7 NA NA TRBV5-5 CASSHDSGPYEQYF TGTGCCAGCAGCCACGACAGTGGACCCTACGAGCAGTACTTC
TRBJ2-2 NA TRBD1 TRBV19 CASSIQGANTGELFF TGTGCCAGTAGTATACAGGGGGCTAACACCGGGGAGCTGTTTTTT
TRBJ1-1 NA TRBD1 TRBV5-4 CASSLTTGGTEAFF TGTGCCAGCAGCTTAACCACAGGGGGCACTGAAGCTTTCTTT
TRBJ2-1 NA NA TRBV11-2 CASSLALAYEQFF TGTGCCAGCAGCTTAGCACTAGCATATGAGCAGTTCTTC
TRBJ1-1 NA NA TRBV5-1 CASSLSGGNTEAFF TGCGCCAGCAGCTTGTCGGGGGGGAACACTGAAGCTTTCTTT
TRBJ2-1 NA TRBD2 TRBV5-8 CASSQRLAGKGNEQFF TGTGCCAGCAGCCAAAGACTAGCGGGGAAGGGCAATGAGCAGTTCTTC
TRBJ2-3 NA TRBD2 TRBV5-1 CASGGLAGVQDTQYF TGCGCCAGCGGGGGACTAGCGGGAGTTCAAGATACGCAGTATTTT
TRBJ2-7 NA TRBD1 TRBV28 CASSETGGTPYYEQYF TGTGCCAGCAGTGAAACAGGGGGCACCCCTTACTACGAGCAGTACTTC
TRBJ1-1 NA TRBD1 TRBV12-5 CASGQTGPNTEAFF TGTGCTAGTGGCCAGACAGGGCCGAACACTGAAGCTTTCTTT
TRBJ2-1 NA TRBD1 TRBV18 CASSPLDPGQGFTDEQFF TGTGCCAGCTCACCACTCGACCCGGGACAGGGGTTCACTGATGAGCAGTTCTTC
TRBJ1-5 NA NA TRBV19 CASSIGVQGWQPQHF TGTGCCAGTAGTATAGGGGTTCAGGGATGGCAGCCCCAGCATTTT
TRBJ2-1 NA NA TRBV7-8 CASSLVTWGAESLDNEQFF TGTGCCAGCAGCTTAGTCACCTGGGGGGCCGAGTCCTTAGACAATGAGCAGTTCTTC
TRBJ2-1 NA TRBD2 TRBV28 CASKGGTSGSHEQFF TGTGCCAGCAAGGGCGGGACTAGCGGGAGCCATGAGCAGTTCTTC
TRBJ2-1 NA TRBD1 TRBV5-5 CASSFRRGQGTYNEQFF TGTGCCAGCAGCTTCAGAAGGGGACAGGGGACCTACAATGAGCAGTTCTTC
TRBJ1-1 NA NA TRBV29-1 CSVEARRGAFF TGCAGCGTTGAAGCGCGGCGTGGGGCTTTCTTT
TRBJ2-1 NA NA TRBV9 CASSPLTSHTEQFF TGTGCCAGCAGCCCTTTGACTAGTCATACGGAGCAGTTCTTC
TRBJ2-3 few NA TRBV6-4 CASSDSAGTDTQYF TGTGCCAGCAGTGACTCAGCGGGCACAGATACGCAGTATTTT
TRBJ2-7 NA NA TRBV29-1 CSVEGGQGYEQYF TGCAGCGTTGAAGGGGGGCAGGGGTATGAGCAGTACTTC
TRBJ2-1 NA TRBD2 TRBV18 CASSPPVGSGRWNEQFF TGTGCCAGCTCACCACCGGTAGGGAGCGGGAGGTGGAATGAGCAGTTCTTC
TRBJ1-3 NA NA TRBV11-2 CASSSWDRSSGNTIYF TGTGCCAGCAGCTCGTGGGACCGGAGCTCTGGAAACACCATATATTTT
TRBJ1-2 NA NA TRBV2 CASAPSGPGYGYTF TGTGCCAGCGCCCCCAGCGGTCCAGGCTATGGCTACACCTTC
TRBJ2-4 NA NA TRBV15 CATSRDLRVGGKNIQYF TGTGCCACCAGCAGAGATCTGAGGGTAGGAGGCAAAAACATTCAGTACTTC
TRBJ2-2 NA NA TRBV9 CASSVGSGYGTGELFF TGTGCCAGCAGCGTAGGGTCGGGGTACGGCACCGGGGAGCTGTTTTTT
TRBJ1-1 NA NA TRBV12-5 CASGFTAEATEAFF TGTGCTAGTGGTTTCACCGCCGAGGCCACTGAAGCTTTCTTT
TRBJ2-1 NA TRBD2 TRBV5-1 CASSQGLAGSLVHEQFF TGCGCCAGCAGTCAGGGACTAGCGGGTAGTCTCGTCCATGAGCAGTTCTTC
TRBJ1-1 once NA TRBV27 CASSRRNTEAFF TGTGCCAGCAGTCGCAGGAACACTGAAGCTTTCTTT
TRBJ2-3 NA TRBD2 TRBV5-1 CASSSLLAGGSTDTQYF TGCGCCAGCAGCTCCTTGTTAGCGGGAGGGAGCACAGATACGCAGTATTTT
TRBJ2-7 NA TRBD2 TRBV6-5 CASTPPLAGAGEQYF TGTGCCAGCACCCCCCCACTAGCGGGAGCGGGCGAGCAGTACTTC
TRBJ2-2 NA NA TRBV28 CASQGGTTGELFF TGTGCCAGTCAAGGGGGGACCACCGGGGAGCTGTTTTTT